The 15 T cell receptor beta chains below all came from one sample that was sequenced in a study of T cell responses to AZD1222 COVID-19 vaccine. Assay: immunoSEQ multiplex PCR; the TCRdb copy retains only in-frame clones and omits some. The table includes 200,000 or so clones, about 92% detected once. The sequences come from peripheral blood, collected on day 0 of AZD1222 vaccination. These TCRs come from an adult in good health.

The V call is TRBV5-6, the J call TRBJ1-1; no clear D gene. Germline-derived CDR1 and CDR2 are SGHDT and YYEEEE. This CDR3 is built from 12 residues. Trimming left V 1 base short and J 5 bases short, with 6 bases between. DNA of the CDR3: TGTGCCAGCAGCTTGAAAGGGACTGAAGCTTTCTTT. It is translated as CASSLKGTEAFF.

This chain connects TRBV9 to TRBJ2-7, with a weak D call TRBD2 (5 bases). Germline-derived CDR1 and CDR2 are SGDLS and YYNGEE. The CDR3 is made up of 14 amino acids. V lost 3 bases and J 4 bases, leaving 14 bases between the germline ends. The CDR3: CASSAYGVGYEQYF. The CDR3 nucleotides read TGTGCCAGCAGCGCCTACGGGGTCGGTTACGAGCAGTACTTC.

CDR3: CASSIGGVINQPQHF. The CDR3, as DNA: TGTGCCAGTAGTATAGGGGGGGTGATCAATCAGCCCCAGCATTTT. The chain is built from TRBV19 and TRBJ1-5, with D possibly matching TRBD1 (5 bases). The CDR3 has 15 amino acids. The V end lost 1 base, the J end lost 3 bases, and 10 bases lay between the germline ends. Per germline, CDR1 LNHDA and CDR2 SQIVND (reference sequence).

V usage is TRBV27 and J usage is TRBJ1-2; weak D call: TRBD1 (5 bases). Trimming cost V 7 bases and J 2 bases, with 14 bases left between them. Germline assignment: CDR1 MNHEY and CDR2 SMNVEV (reference sequence). The length of the CDR3 is 14 residues. The CDR3 spells CASKDRQGNYGYTF. The CDR3 DNA reads TGTGCCAGCAAAGACAGACAAGGGAACTATGGCTACACCTTC.

The chain links TRBV5-8 to TRBJ2-1; 7 nucleotides line up with TRBD1. Germline trimming cut 4 bases from V and 6 bases from J; bases unmatched to any gene: 7. This CDR3 region has 14 residues. Germline V gene lookup returns CDR1 SGHTS and CDR2 YDEGEE. CDR3 region: CASSRQGSVNEQFF. The CDR3 DNA is TGTGCCAGCAGCAGACAGGGATCGGTCAATGAGCAGTTCTTC.

This chain joins TRBV6-6 and TRBJ2-1; tentative D call: TRBD2 (5 bases). Trimming pared 6 bases from V and 5 bases from J, leaving 14 bases between. The length of the CDR3 is 14 residues. Germline CDR1 is MNHNY and CDR2 is SVGAGI (reference sequence). The CDR3 DNA sequence: TGTGCCAGCAGCAGCCTTACTAGAAACAATGAGCAGTTCTTC. It translates to CASSSLTRNNEQFF.

This clone was seen only a few times. The gene calls are TRBV14 and TRBJ2-7; D call uncertain. CDR1 is SGHDN, CDR2 FVKESK, per germline. V dropped 0 bases and J dropped 5 bases, with 20 bases sitting between them. There are 17 residues in the CDR3. CDR3 protein: CASSQESILQPINEQYF. The CDR3 DNA reads TGTGCCAGCAGCCAAGAATCAATCCTTCAACCCATAAACGAGCAGTACTTC. The full variable domain, its missing parts supplied by reference TRBV14 and TRBJ2-7, is EAGVTQFPSHSVIEKGQTVTLRCDPISGHDNLYWYRRVMGKEIKFLLHFVKESKQDESGMPNNRFLAERTGGTYSTLKVQPAELEDSGVYFCASSQESILQPINEQYFGPGTRLTVT.

CDR3 residues: CASSLAGFQETQYF. The CDR3 nucleotides read TGCGCCAGCAGCTTGGCGGGTTTCCAAGAGACCCAGTACTTC. This chain connects TRBV5-1 to TRBJ2-5; D is unclear. From germline, CDR1 is SGHRS and CDR2 YFSETQ. The germline V and J ends were trimmed by 0 bases and 1 base, with 7 bases remaining between them. The CDR3 is 14 residues long.

The chain carries TRBV7-2 and TRBJ1-6; the D gene is possibly TRBD1 (6 bases). Germline values: CDR1 SGHTA, CDR2 FQGNSA. Trimming left V 3 bases short and J 9 bases short, with 15 bases between. CDR3 length equals 15 residues. The CDR3 DNA is TGTGCCAGCAGCTTCGGGGGCCGTATAGGTTCACCCCTCCACTTT. Its protein product is CASSFGGRIGSPLHF.

The chain joins TRBV6-5 to TRBJ1-5; no firm D call. Germline CDR1 and CDR2: MNHEY and SVGAGI. This CDR3 comprises 12 residues. V was trimmed by 9 bases and J by 6 bases, leaving 12 bases between them. CDR3 bases: TGTGCCAGTCATGAGCTGGGTCAGCCCCAGCATTTT. Translated, it gives CASHELGQPQHF.

The CDR3 DNA sequence: TGTGCCAGTAGCAATGATTTGAACTCTGGAAACACCATATATTTT. Its protein is CASSNDLNSGNTIYF. The chain is built from TRBV19 and TRBJ1-3, with D unresolved. This CDR3 comprises 15 residues. V was cut by 6 bases and J by 0 bases, with 12 bases left in between. The germline V gene has CDR1 LNHDA and CDR2 SQIVND (reference sequence).

Here the CDR3 DNA reads TGTGCCAGTAGTATTATTACTCGGGATACGCAGTATTTT. It encodes CASSIITRDTQYF. V and J are TRBV19 and TRBJ2-3; D gene unclear. Germline CDR1 reads LNHDA; CDR2 reads SQIVND (reference sequence). This CDR3 contains 13 residues. Trimming removed 3 bases at V and 6 bases at J, with 10 bases between.

This clone occurred a few times. The rearrangement uses TRBV28 and TRBJ1-5; D is unresolved. V was cut by 2 bases and J by 0 bases, with 5 bases left in between. This CDR3 spans 14 amino acids. Germline CDR1 reads MDHEN; CDR2 reads SYDVKM. DNA for the CDR3: TGTGCCAGCAGTTTAGGGGTTAGCAATCAGCCCCAGCATTTT. Its translation is CASSLGVSNQPQHF.

The rearrangement uses TRBV18 and TRBJ2-3, with D unresolved. CDR3 length: 14 amino acids. Trimming removed 3 bases at V and 0 bases at J, with 7 bases between. The V gene's germline CDR1 is KGHSH and CDR2 LQKENI. The CDR3 spells CASSPTSSTDTQYF. In nucleotides, the CDR3 is TGTGCCAGCTCACCTACCTCTAGCACAGATACGCAGTATTTT.

The chain joins TRBV5-8 to TRBJ1-4; possible D gene TRBD1, 5 bases. V was clipped by 7 bases and J by 8 bases, with 15 bases between them. The germline V gene encodes CDR1 SGHTS and CDR2 YDEGEE. The CDR3 runs 13 residues. CDR3 DNA sequence: TGTGCCAGCTATCACGGAGGGGAAGAAAAACTGTTTTTT. Encoded protein: CASYHGGEEKLFF.